This T cell receptor beta chain was profiled in a study of control samples from healthy donors and cancer patients. Only in-frame clones appear in the TCRdb table, and some are missing; sequencing was by immunoSEQ multiplex PCR. The table lists approximately 30,000 clones, roughly 94% of them singletons. CDR3 length equals 14 residues. CDR1 is LNHDA and CDR2 is SQIVND in the germline V gene (reference sequence). Between the trimmed V and J ends, which lost 3 bases and 3 bases, there was a span of 11 bases. The chain uses TRBV19 and TRBJ2-5; maybe TRBD1 (6 bases). The receptor comes from a man between 60 and 70 years old in good health. Material: blood. CDR3 sequence: CASSIRGREETQYF. The CDR3, as DNA: TGTGCCAGTAGTATCAGGGGAAGGGAAGAGACCCAGTACTTC.